The next 18 T cell receptor beta chains were all read from a single sample in a study of blood T cell repertoires in COVID-19. Method: immunoSEQ multiplex PCR; TCRdb's copy keeps in-frame clones and lacks some. In the table there are 150,000 to 200,000 clones, roughly 90% of which are singletons. Material for sequencing was peripheral blood. The source is a woman in her 70s with acute or convalescent COVID-19.

This chain links TRBV11-1 with TRBJ1-5; D uncertain. V was clipped by 5 bases and J by 0 bases, with 14 bases between them. The CDR3 length is 16 residues. The V gene's germline CDR1 is SGHAT and CDR2 FQDESV (reference sequence). The CDR3 sequence: CASSPEATPSNQPQHF. CDR3 bases: TGTGCCAGCAGCCCTGAGGCCACCCCTAGCAATCAGCCCCAGCATTTT.

The chain combines TRBV5-6 with TRBJ1-2; 7 nucleotides match TRBD1. The junction had 13 bases not matched to a gene; V was cut back by 6 bases and J by 5 bases. Germline V gives CDR1 SGHDT, CDR2 YYEEEE. The CDR3 covers 15 residues. Here the CDR3 DNA reads TGTGCCAGCACCCATGGCCCAGGGGGGTTGTATGGCTACACCTTC. The encoded protein is CASTHGPGGLYGYTF.

The chain has TRBV7-9 and TRBJ2-2, with 8 bases aligning to TRBD2. V shed 1 base, J shed 5 bases, and the junction held 6 bases outside the gene matches. CDR1 and CDR2 (germline): SEHNR, FQNEAQ (reference sequence). This CDR3 has 16 residues. The CDR3 DNA reads TGTGCCAGCAGCTTAGGGTTTAGCGGGGCAACCGGGGAGCTGTTTTTT. As protein: CASSLGFSGATGELFF.

This sequence joins TRBV29-1 and TRBJ2-1, with D possibly being TRBD1 (5 bases). The CDR3 has 18 residues. CDR1 and CDR2 (germline): SQVTM, ANQGSEA. V shed 6 bases and J shed 2 bases, with 26 bases lying between them. The CDR3 region is CSVHQTSPGILPYNEQFF. The CDR3 bases are TGCAGCGTCCACCAGACATCCCCAGGGATCCTGCCCTACAATGAGCAGTTCTTC.

The CDR3 DNA reads as TGTGCCAGCAGCCCTGGGGACAGCAAGCAGTACTTC. This codes for CASSPGDSKQYF. This rearrangement joins TRBV7-9 to TRBJ2-7, with 7 positions matching TRBD1. This CDR3 comprises 12 residues. Germline CDR1 reads SEHNR; CDR2 reads FQNEAQ (reference sequence). With 5 bases clipped from V and 8 bases from J, the junction kept 6 bases outside the gene matches.

The CDR3 DNA reads as TGTGCCAGCAGCTCCCTGGGGACAGGGAAGGGCGCGGTAGCCACCGGGGAGCTGTTTTTT. This translates into CASSSLGTGKGAVATGELFF. V usage is TRBV9 and J usage is TRBJ2-2; 9 bases are shared with TRBD1. J lost 4 bases, V lost 4 bases, and 20 bases had no gene match. Germline CDR1 SGDLS, CDR2 YYNGEE. The CDR3 has 20 amino acids. Filled out from reference TRBV9 and TRBJ2-2, the complete variable domain reads DSGVTQTPKHLITATGQRVTLRCSPRSGDLSVYWYQQSLDQGLQFLIQYYNGEERAKGNILERFSAQQFPDLHSELNLSSLELGDSALYFCASSSLGTGKGAVATGELFFGEGSRLTVL.

The rearrangement joins TRBV7-2 to TRBJ2-7; 10 positions match TRBD2. The germline V gene has CDR1 SGHTA and CDR2 FQGNSA. The CDR3 is 16 amino acids. V shed 1 base, J shed 2 bases, and the junction held 5 bases outside the gene matches. Written as DNA, the CDR3 is TGTGCCAGCAGCTTAGGTAGCGGGAGGTCTCCCTACGAGCAGTACTTC. It yields the protein CASSLGSGRSPYEQYF.

This chain uses TRBV7-6 with TRBJ2-3; TRBD2 is a possible D gene (6 bases). With 4 bases removed from V and 2 bases from J, the gap between germline ends came to 16 bases. This CDR3 contains 16 residues. The germline gives CDR1 SGHVS, CDR2 FNYEAQ. The CDR3 DNA is TGTGCCAGCAGCTCCCGGGACTCCTTATTCACAGATACGCAGTATTTT. Its protein is CASSSRDSLFTDTQYF.

The chain uses TRBV28 and TRBJ1-5; TRBD1 might be the D (5 bases). Deletions cut 1 base from V and 0 bases from J, with 10 bases between. The germline gives CDR1 MDHEN, CDR2 SYDVKM. The CDR3 loop spans 16 amino acids. The CDR3 nucleotides read TGTGCCAGCAGTTTATCAGGCAGGGTTAGCAATCAGCCCCAGCATTTT. Its translation is CASSLSGRVSNQPQHF.

V is TRBV7-2 and J is TRBJ2-7; 7 bases agree with TRBD1. J lost 3 bases, V lost 3 bases, and 8 bases had no gene match. The CDR3 extends over 15 amino acids. Germline values: CDR1 SGHTA, CDR2 FQGNSA. CDR3 in amino acids: CASSLATGSLYEQYF. The CDR3 DNA reads TGTGCCAGCAGCTTGGCGACAGGGTCTCTCTACGAGCAGTACTTC. The complete variable domain, with remaining parts taken from reference TRBV7-2 and TRBJ2-7, reads GAGVSQSPSNKVTEKGKDVELRCDPISGHTALYWYRQSLGQGLEFLIYFQGNSAPDKSGLPSDRFSAERTGGSVSTLTIQRTQQEDSAVYLCASSLATGSLYEQYFGPGTRLTVT.

This clone was detected only once. The rearrangement uses TRBV18 and TRBJ2-7, with 9 positions matching TRBD2. J lost 10 bases, V lost 2 bases, and 3 bases had no gene match. This CDR3 has 12 residues. Germline loops: CDR1 KGHSH, CDR2 LQKENI. Written as DNA, the CDR3 is TGTGCCAGCTCACCAGCTAGCGGGGATCAGTACTTC. It specifies CASSPASGDQYF. Supplemented by reference TRBV18 and TRBJ2-7, the full variable domain reads NAGVMQNPRHLVRRRGQEARLRCSPMKGHSHVYWYRQLPEEGLKFMVYLQKENIIDESGMPKERFSAEFPKEGPSILRIQQVVRGDSAAYFCASSPASGDQYFGPGTRLTVT.

The chain combines TRBV5-1 with TRBJ1-6; 9 bases agree with TRBD1. Germline V gene lookup returns CDR1 SGHRS and CDR2 YFSETQ. Losses at the gene ends were 4 bases for V and 5 bases for J; bases not matched to a gene: 7. The length of the CDR3 is 16 residues. Here the CDR3 reads CASSTGTGNNNSPLHF. Here the CDR3 DNA reads TGCGCCAGCAGCACCGGGACAGGGAACAATAATTCACCCCTCCACTTT. The full variable domain, in which reference TRBV5-1 and TRBJ1-6 provide the parts outside the CDR3, is KAGVTQTPRYLIKTRGQQVTLSCSPISGHRSVSWYQQTPGQGLQFLFEYFSETQRNKGNFPGRFSGRQFSNSRSEMNVSTLELGDSALYLCASSTGTGNNNSPLHFGNGTRLTVT.

The chain links TRBV5-4 to TRBJ2-5; TRBD1 matches at 9 bases. V shed 4 bases and J 4 bases; nucleotides not matched to a gene: 11. The CDR3 has 16 residues. Germline assignment: CDR1 SGHNT and CDR2 YYREEE (reference sequence). The CDR3 coding sequence is TGTGCCAGCAGCACGAAGGGACAGGGTGGGGGAGAGACCCAGTACTTC. Amino acid sequence: CASSTKGQGGGETQYF.

This clone has more than one count but fewer than ten. CDR3 DNA sequence: TGTGCCAGCAGCTCCGGCGGGAGGGTACCCTCTAATCGTCTCGAGCAGTACTTC. Protein product: CASSSGGRVPSNRLEQYF. The chain joins TRBV7-6 to TRBJ2-7, with 9 bases aligning to TRBD2. CDR1 and CDR2 (germline): SGHVS, FNYEAQ. The V segment lost 4 bases and the J segment 6 bases; nucleotides outside the gene matches: 19. This CDR3 spans 18 amino acids.

The J gene is TRBJ2-3, the V gene TRBV7-6; TRBD1 aligns across 9 bases. Germline V CDR1 and CDR2: SGHVS, FNYEAQ. V lost 5 bases, J lost 5 bases, and 8 bases stayed unmatched. This CDR3 has 15 residues. The CDR3 sequence is CASSLTGTGKDTQYF. The CDR3 coding sequence is TGTGCCAGCAGCCTAACAGGGACAGGGAAAGATACGCAGTATTTT. Full variable domain (missing parts from reference TRBV7-6 and TRBJ2-3): GAGVSQSPRYKVTKRGQDVALRCDPISGHVSLYWYRQALGQGPEFLTYFNYEAQQDKSGLPNDRFSAERPEGSISTLTIQRTEQRDSAMYRCASSLTGTGKDTQYFGPGTRLTVL.

The chain uses TRBV5-1 and TRBJ2-3, with 7 bases fitting TRBD1. The trim removed 4 bases at V and 7 bases at J, leaving 6 bases unmatched. CDR3 size: 13 residues. Germline lookup yields CDR1 SGHRS and CDR2 YFSETQ. CDR3 sequence: CASSAPDRNTQYF. The DNA of the CDR3 is TGCGCCAGCAGCGCCCCGGACAGGAATACGCAGTATTTT. Full variable domain (remainder filled in from reference TRBV5-1 and TRBJ2-3): KAGVTQTPRYLIKTRGQQVTLSCSPISGHRSVSWYQQTPGQGLQFLFEYFSETQRNKGNFPGRFSGRQFSNSRSEMNVSTLELGDSALYLCASSAPDRNTQYFGPGTRLTVL.

The chain employs TRBV7-2 and TRBJ1-4; 9 bases fit TRBD1. This CDR3 region has 16 residues. V was clipped by 1 base and J by 4 bases; unmatched bases: 4. Per germline, CDR1 SGHTA and CDR2 FQGNSA. The CDR3 sequence is CASSLGTGVVNEKLFF. In nucleotides, the CDR3 is TGTGCCAGCAGCTTAGGGACAGGGGTAGTTAATGAAAAACTGTTTTTT.

The rearrangement uses TRBV7-2 and TRBJ1-5; D is possibly TRBD1 (6 bases). From germline, CDR1 is SGHTA and CDR2 FQGNSA. This CDR3 spans 14 amino acids. The V end was cut by 5 bases, the J end by 6 bases, with 14 bases between. The chain's CDR3 is CASSKRGGFQPQHF. CDR3 in DNA: TGTGCCAGCAGCAAAAGGGGGGGCTTTCAGCCCCAGCATTTT.